One and the same sample provided the 19 T cell receptor beta chains below, sequenced in a study of identifying expanded T cells in peripheral blood (dated by TCRdb to the late 2010s). The library was made by the immunoSEQ multiplex PCR assay. Entries here come from immuneACCESS through TCRdb and include only in-frame sequences with V and J called. Some clones fail to appear in such tables; in the studies checked, an unresolved V gene covers under half of the shortfall, and the cause of the remainder is unknown. Here the sample has about 58,000 clones; over 80% occur a single time. Together, the top ten hold 17% of the sample. Sequenced: blood. These receptors came from a person between 18 and 70 years old in good health.

The chain combines TRBV30 with TRBJ2-2; D gene ambiguous. The V end lost 6 bases, the J end lost 1 base, and 15 bases lay between the germline ends. Germline-derived CDR1 and CDR2 are GTSNPN and SVGIG (reference sequence). This CDR3 region has 15 residues. CDR3 loop: CACLGLGRNTGELFF. The CDR3 bases are TGTGCCTGCCTCGGCTTGGGTCGGAACACCGGGGAGCTGTTTTTT.

The V gene is TRBV2, the J gene TRBJ2-1; D remains unclear. This CDR3 spans 13 amino acids. V was clipped by 7 bases and J by 1 base, with 8 bases between them. CDR1 SNHLY and CDR2 FYNNEI come from the germline V gene. CDR3 loop: CASIMRSYNEQFF. For the CDR3, the DNA is TGTGCCAGCATAATGCGGTCCTACAATGAGCAGTTCTTC.

Details on this clone: One end of the junction is discordant with germline, which a read error may explain. V and J are TRBV27 and TRBJ2-1; 16 nucleotides match TRBD2. This CDR3 is 19 amino acids long. Germline loops: CDR1 MNHEY, CDR2 SMNVEV (reference sequence). Here the CDR3 reads CASSLGTSGRAGTYKEQFF. In DNA form, the CDR3 reads TGTGCCAGCAGTTTAGGGACTAGCGGGAGGGCCGGCACCTACAAAGAGCAGTTCTTC.

The chain couples TRBV14 to TRBJ1-4; TRBD1 agrees at 8 bases. V lost 3 bases to trimming and J lost 8 bases; unmatched junction nucleotides: 5. Germline V CDR1 and CDR2: SGHDN, FVKESK. The CDR3 extends over 14 amino acids. This CDR3 is CASSHRTGREKLFF. The DNA for the CDR3 is TGTGCCAGCAGCCACCGGACAGGGCGGGAAAAACTGTTTTTT.

The chain employs TRBV19 and TRBJ1-2; D not certain. The CDR3 is made up of 12 amino acids. Germline CDR1 reads LNHDA; CDR2 reads SQIVND (reference sequence). The V end was cut by 5 bases, the J end by 5 bases, with 9 bases between. The CDR3 here is CASSRLSYGYTF. The CDR3 DNA reads as TGTGCCAGTAGTCGACTGTCTTATGGCTACACCTTC.

The CDR3 DNA is TGCGCCAGCAGCAAGGAGCCGGGAACCGGGGAGCTGTTTTTT. This gives the protein CASSKEPGTGELFF. The V call is TRBV5-1, the J call TRBJ2-2, with D possibly being TRBD2 (5 bases). V shed 4 bases and J shed 5 bases, with 12 bases lying between them. Germline CDR1 SGHRS, CDR2 YFSETQ. This CDR3 contains 14 residues.

The CDR3 nucleotides read TGTGCCAGCAGCTTCGGGACAGGGGGCTCGACCGGGGAGCTGTTTTTT. It encodes CASSFGTGGSTGELFF. The chain links TRBV5-6 to TRBJ2-2; 12 nucleotides line up with TRBD1. Germline trimming cut 2 bases from V and 5 bases from J; bases unmatched to any gene: 4. The CDR3 is 16 residues long. Per the germline V gene, CDR1 is SGHDT and CDR2 is YYEEEE. Using reference TRBV5-6 and TRBJ2-2 for the parts outside the CDR3, the full variable domain is DAGVTQSPTHLIKTRGQQVTLRCSPKSGHDTVSWYQQALGQGPQFIFQYYEEEERQRGNFPDRFSGHQFPNYSSELNVNALLLGDSALYLCASSFGTGGSTGELFFGEGSRLTVL.

With respect to this clone: Distinct nucleotide sequences in the sample also encode this CDR3. This chain connects TRBV4-1 to TRBJ2-7; D gene ambiguous. Germline lookup yields CDR1 MGHRA and CDR2 YSYEKL. The V end lost 0 bases, the J end lost 5 bases, and 5 bases lay between the germline ends. The CDR3 totals 12 residues. CDR3 nucleotides: TGCGCCAGCAGCCAAGAGGGTCACGAGCAGTACTTC. This translates into CASSQEGHEQYF.

This chain joins TRBV9 and TRBJ2-4, with TRBD2 identical over 7 bases. V was pared by 3 bases and J by 5 bases, with 8 bases of the junction left unmatched. CDR3 length equals 15 residues. CDR1 is SGDLS and CDR2 is YYNGEE in the germline V gene. The CDR3 DNA sequence: TGTGCCAGCAGCGAGCGGGAAGGGGATGAAAACATTCAGTACTTC. Protein product: CASSEREGDENIQYF.

The chain is built from TRBV29-1 and TRBJ2-3; D is possibly TRBD1 or TRBD2 (5 bases each). This CDR3 region has 12 residues. Germline V CDR1 and CDR2: SQVTM, ANQGSEA. V shed 6 bases and J shed 6 bases, with 13 bases lying between them. The CDR3 is CSVRGSKDTQYF. CDR3 nucleotide sequence: TGCAGCGTCCGGGGCAGTAAGGATACGCAGTATTTT.

The gene calls are TRBV5-1 and TRBJ2-7; 12 bases fit TRBD1. The CDR3 runs 15 residues. Germline CDR1 and CDR2: SGHRS and YFSETQ. J gave up 0 bases and V 4 bases, and 2 bases lay outside the gene matches. The CDR3 sequence: CASSGGQGASYEQYF. Here the CDR3 DNA reads TGCGCCAGCAGCGGGGGACAGGGGGCCTCCTACGAGCAGTACTTC.

The chain employs TRBV2 and TRBJ2-3, with 11 bases lining up with TRBD1. CDR1 SNHLY and CDR2 FYNNEI come from the germline V gene. After removal of 6 bases from V and 4 bases from J, the junction contained 6 bases not matched to a gene. The CDR3 runs to 15 residues. CDR3 sequence (DNA): TGTGCCAGCAGGACCGGACAGGGGGCAGCAGATACGCAGTATTTT. This translates into CASRTGQGAADTQYF.

This chain joins TRBV7-2 and TRBJ2-1, with 12 bases matching TRBD2. Trimming removed 8 bases from V and 7 bases from J; junction bases left unmatched: 3. This CDR3 is 13 amino acids long. In germline, CDR1 is SGHTA, CDR2 FQGNSA. The CDR3, as DNA: TGTGCCAGCTCTAGCGGGAGGGGGAATGAGCAGTTCTTC. Amino acid sequence: CASSSGRGNEQFF.

The V and J genes are TRBV28 and TRBJ1-3; D unresolved. Germline V gene lookup returns CDR1 MDHEN and CDR2 SYDVKM. Trimming removed 7 bases from V and 4 bases from J, with 17 bases in between. The CDR3 contains 15 residues. This CDR3 reads CASTLGGSGGNTIYF. CDR3 DNA sequence: TGTGCCAGCACCCTAGGAGGGTCCGGGGGAAACACCATATATTTT.

This sequence joins TRBV7-2 and TRBJ2-7; 8 nucleotides match TRBD2. The trim removed 1 base at V and 2 bases at J, leaving 4 bases unmatched. The germline V gene encodes CDR1 SGHTA and CDR2 FQGNSA. This CDR3 spans 15 amino acids. CDR3 bases: TGTGCCAGCAGCTTAGGAGCGGGAGCAGCCTACGAGCAGTACTTC. Translated, it gives CASSLGAGAAYEQYF.

The chain links TRBV7-2 to TRBJ2-7, with 12 bases that match TRBD1. CDR1 SGHTA and CDR2 FQGNSA come from the germline V gene. The V and J ends lost 2 bases and 4 bases, in that order; junction bases with no gene match: 3. The CDR3 spans 15 residues. CDR3 region: CASSLRDRGLYEQYF. The CDR3 DNA reads TGTGCCAGCAGCTTAAGGGACAGGGGGCTGTACGAGCAGTACTTC.

The CDR3 loop reads CAWSVPRGGVGNTIYF. CDR3 sequence (DNA): TGTGCCTGGAGTGTACCTCGAGGAGGGGTTGGAAACACCATATATTTT. The rearrangement joins TRBV30 to TRBJ1-3; TRBD1 might be the D (5 bases). Trimming removed 0 bases at V and 3 bases at J, with 15 bases between. The CDR3 is 16 amino acids. Germline V gene data show CDR1 as GTSNPN and CDR2 as SVGIG (reference sequence).

J is TRBJ1-2 and V is TRBV4-1; no firm D call. Trimming took off 1 base at V and 4 bases at J, with 13 bases between the two ends. This CDR3 has 15 amino acids. Germline V gene data show CDR1 as MGHRA and CDR2 as YSYEKL. As DNA, the CDR3 is TGCGCCAGCAGCCAAGTTTACCCTGGGCTCTATGGCTACACCTTC. Amino acids: CASSQVYPGLYGYTF.

The J gene is TRBJ2-3, the V gene TRBV29-1, with TRBD1 identical over 7 bases. CDR1 and CDR2 (germline): SQVTM, ANQGSEA. The ends lost 4 bases at V and 6 bases at J; junction bases unmatched: 7. The CDR3 loop spans 13 amino acids. CDR3 DNA sequence: TGCAGCGTTGGGGACAGCCTCCGCGATACGCAGTATTTT. Translation: CSVGDSLRDTQYF.